Given below is one T cell receptor (beta chain) in context. The entry originates in a study of OX40 agonist ivuxolimab in advanced cancers. The overall study: Patients were treated with intravenous ivuxolimab, dosed at 0.01 to 10 mg/kg and infused every 2 weeks.

The data were produced by immunoSEQ multiplex PCR, yet TCRdb's version contains in-frame clones alone and is incomplete. The sample holds approximately 68,000 clones, roughly 84% seen once. This CDR3 region has 14 residues. Germline loops: CDR1 SGDLS, CDR2 YYNGEE. Deletions cut 2 bases from V and 0 bases from J, with 3 bases between. The sample consisted of CD4+ or CD8+ T cells sorted from blood, taken in a trial of the OX40 agonist ivuxolimab. This clonotype originated in an adult with an advanced solid tumor such as melanoma, head and neck, liver or kidney cancer. The genes are TRBV9 and TRBJ2-6; D gene uncertain. DNA of the CDR3: TGTGCCAGCAGCGTCCGCTCTGGGGCCAACGTCCTGACTTTC. It codes for CASSVRSGANVLTF.